Listed here is a single T cell receptor (beta chain). Using immunoSEQ multiplex PCR, the repertoire was profiled, and TCRdb retains in-frame clones only, with some absent. Of about 110,000 clones in the sample, roughly 87% were seen once. This specimen belongs to a study of cytomegalovirus exposure and HLA in healthy donors. With 5 bases clipped from V and 1 base from J, the junction kept 15 bases outside the gene matches. The CDR3 is made up of 18 amino acids. Germline V lookup: CDR1 SGHAT, CDR2 FQNNGV. This sequence originates from a woman aged 18-30 years in good health and CMV-seronegative. The chain links TRBV11-2 to TRBJ2-7; 9 positions match TRBD1. The sequencing sample was made of PBMCs. The DNA of the CDR3 is TGTGCCAGCAGCCTTAGAGGGACAGGGAAAAGACGGTCCTACGAGCAGTACTTC. This encodes CASSLRGTGKRRSYEQYF.